Below, one T cell receptor (beta chain) is given with its context. The germline CDR1 and CDR2 sequences are MNHEY and SMNVEV (reference sequence). The V end lost 2 bases, the J end lost 10 bases, and 9 bases lay between the germline ends. The CDR3 is 13 residues long. How the authors handled the data: Nucleated cell counts were estimated from reference gene primer amplification. The protocol was immunoSEQ multiplex PCR, while the TCRdb copy is restricted to in-frame clones and leaves out a portion. V and J calls and clone size come straight from that table; D and trimming were deduced from the DNA. The repertoire holds about 100,000 clones, with less than 90% as singletons. The sample originates from a study of blood T cell repertoires in COVID-19. On the study more broadly: Acute and convalescent COVID-19 samples came from the United States, Italy and Spain. Sample material is recorded as cDNA or gDNA derived from T cells, B-cell-depleted T cells, or PBMCs.

This chain connects TRBV27 to TRBJ1-6, with D tentatively TRBD1 (6 bases). The clonotype comes from a man aged 25-45 years in a cohort sampled during active COVID-19. The sequenced sample was peripheral blood. For the CDR3, the DNA is TGTGCCAGCAGTTTACTCAGGGGCTCACCCCTCCACTTT. Translated, it gives CASSLLRGSPLHF.